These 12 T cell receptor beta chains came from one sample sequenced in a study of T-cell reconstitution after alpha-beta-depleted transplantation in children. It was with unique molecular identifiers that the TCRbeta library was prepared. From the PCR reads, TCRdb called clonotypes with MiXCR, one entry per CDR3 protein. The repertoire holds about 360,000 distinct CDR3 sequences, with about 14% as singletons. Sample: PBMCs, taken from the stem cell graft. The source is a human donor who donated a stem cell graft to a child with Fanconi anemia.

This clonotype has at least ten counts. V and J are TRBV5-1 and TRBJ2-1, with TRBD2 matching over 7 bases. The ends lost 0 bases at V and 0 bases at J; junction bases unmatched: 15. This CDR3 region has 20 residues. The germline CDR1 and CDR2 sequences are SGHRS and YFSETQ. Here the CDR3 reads CASSLEGPVSGWSSYNEQFF. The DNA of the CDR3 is TGCGCCAGCAGCTTGGAAGGTCCGGTTAGCGGGTGGAGCTCCTACAATGAGCAGTTCTTC.

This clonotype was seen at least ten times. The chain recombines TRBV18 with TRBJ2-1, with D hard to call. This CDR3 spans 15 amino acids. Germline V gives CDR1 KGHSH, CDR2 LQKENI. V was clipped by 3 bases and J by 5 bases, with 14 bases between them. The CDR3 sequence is CASSPDLDANNEQFF. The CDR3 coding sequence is TGTGCCAGCTCACCGGACCTGGACGCAAACAATGAGCAGTTCTTC.

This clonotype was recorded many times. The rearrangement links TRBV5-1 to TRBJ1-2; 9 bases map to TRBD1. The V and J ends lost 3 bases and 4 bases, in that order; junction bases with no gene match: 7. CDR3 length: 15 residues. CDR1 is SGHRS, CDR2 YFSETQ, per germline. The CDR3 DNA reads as TGCGCCAGCAGCTCTGCGGGACAGGGTGGCTATGGCTACACCTTC. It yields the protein CASSSAGQGGYGYTF.

In nucleotides, the CDR3 is TGCAGTGCTAGCGGCGACTTTGGGAGGGGCTACACCTTC. Residues: CSASGDFGRGYTF. The chain links TRBV20-1 to TRBJ1-2; D is ambiguous. V lost 3 bases and J lost 8, with 16 bases in between. Germline values: CDR1 DFQATT, CDR2 SNEGSKA (reference sequence). The CDR3 runs to 13 residues.

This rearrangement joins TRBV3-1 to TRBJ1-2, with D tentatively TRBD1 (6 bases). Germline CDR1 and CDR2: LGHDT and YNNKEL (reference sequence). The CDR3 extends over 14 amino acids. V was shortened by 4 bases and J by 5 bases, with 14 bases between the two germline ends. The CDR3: CASSPAGARYGYTF. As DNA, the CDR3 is TGTGCCAGCAGCCCGGCGGGGGCAAGGTATGGCTACACCTTC.

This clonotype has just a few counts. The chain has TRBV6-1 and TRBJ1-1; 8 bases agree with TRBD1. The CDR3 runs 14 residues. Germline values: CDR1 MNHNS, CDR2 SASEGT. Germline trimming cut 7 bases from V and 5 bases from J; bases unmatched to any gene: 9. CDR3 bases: TGTGCCAGCAATACGCGGACAGGGACGACTGAAGCTTTCTTT. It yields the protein CASNTRTGTTEAFF.

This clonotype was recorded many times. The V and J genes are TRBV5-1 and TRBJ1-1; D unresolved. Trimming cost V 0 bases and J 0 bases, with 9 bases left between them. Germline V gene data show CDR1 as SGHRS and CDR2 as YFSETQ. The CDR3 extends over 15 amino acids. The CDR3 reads CASSLVVSLNTEAFF. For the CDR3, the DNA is TGCGCCAGCAGCTTGGTTGTCAGCCTGAACACTGAAGCTTTCTTT.

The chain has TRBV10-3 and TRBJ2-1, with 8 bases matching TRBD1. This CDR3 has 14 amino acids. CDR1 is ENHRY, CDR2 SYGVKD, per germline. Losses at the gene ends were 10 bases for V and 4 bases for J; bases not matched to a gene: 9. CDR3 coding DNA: TGTGCCACCAAACAGGGGGAACGTTACAATGAGCAGTTCTTC. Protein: CATKQGERYNEQFF.

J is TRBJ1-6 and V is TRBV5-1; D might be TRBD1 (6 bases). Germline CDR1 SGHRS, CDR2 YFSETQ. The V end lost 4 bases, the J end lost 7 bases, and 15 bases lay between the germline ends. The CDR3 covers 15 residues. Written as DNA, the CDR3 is TGCGCCAGCAGCCCTAACGACAGGCCCAATTCACCCCTCCACTTT. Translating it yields CASSPNDRPNSPLHF.

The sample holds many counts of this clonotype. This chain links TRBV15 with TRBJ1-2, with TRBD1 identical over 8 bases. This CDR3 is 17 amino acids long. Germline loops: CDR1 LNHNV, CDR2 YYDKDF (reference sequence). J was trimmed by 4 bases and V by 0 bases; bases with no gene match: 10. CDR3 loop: CATSRDRGQVGGYGYTF. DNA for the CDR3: TGTGCCACCAGCAGAGATCGGGGACAGGTGGGGGGCTATGGCTACACCTTC. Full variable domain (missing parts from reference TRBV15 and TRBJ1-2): DAMVIQNPRYQVTQFGKPVTLSCSQTLNHNVMYWYQQKSSQAPKLLFHYYDKDFNNEADTPDNFQSRRPNTSFCFLDIRSPGLGDTAMYLCATSRDRGQVGGYGYTFGSGTRLTVV.

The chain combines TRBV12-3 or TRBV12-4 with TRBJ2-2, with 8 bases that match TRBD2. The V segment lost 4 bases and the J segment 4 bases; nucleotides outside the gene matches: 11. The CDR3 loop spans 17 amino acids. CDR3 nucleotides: TGTGCCAGCAGTTCCCGCGGGGGGTCGCAGGTCACCGGGGAGCTGTTTTTT. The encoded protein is CASSSRGGSQVTGELFF.

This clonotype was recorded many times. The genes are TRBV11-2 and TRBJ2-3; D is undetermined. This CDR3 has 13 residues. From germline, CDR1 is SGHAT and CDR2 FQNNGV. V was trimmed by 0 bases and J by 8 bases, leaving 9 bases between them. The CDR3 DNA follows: TGTGCCAGCAGCTTAGACAAGCGTGGTACGCAGTATTTT. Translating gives CASSLDKRGTQYF.